The 22 T cell receptor beta chains in this list originate from one sample, sequenced in a study of CD8+ T cells in alopecia areata. RNA extraction was followed by reverse transcription into cDNA, which acted as the sequencing template. TCRdb's copy holds only in-frame clones and misses some; the assay was immunoSEQ multiplex PCR. Of over 100,000 clones listed, approximately 49% are singletons. Sequenced here: CD8+ T cells sorted from blood, sampled at week 0. These receptors were taken from a human donor with alopecia areata.

The chain combines TRBV13 with TRBJ2-3; no definite D call. This CDR3 contains 12 residues. CDR1 PRHDT and CDR2 FYEKMQ come from the germline V gene (reference sequence). The V end was cut by 5 bases, the J end by 2 bases, with 5 bases between. This CDR3 reads CASSPNTDTQYF. For the CDR3, the DNA is TGTGCCAGCAGCCCCAACACAGATACGCAGTATTTT.

V gene TRBV29-1 combines with J gene TRBJ1-5, with a tentative D call TRBD1 (5 bases). The CDR3 sequence is 13 residues long. Deletions cut 6 bases from V and 2 bases from J, with 11 bases between. The germline V gene has CDR1 SQVTM and CDR2 ANQGSEA. The chain's CDR3 is CSVRGGRNQPQHF. The CDR3 DNA reads TGCAGCGTCCGGGGGGGACGCAATCAGCCCCAGCATTTT.

This clone has only a few counts. This sequence joins TRBV30 and TRBJ1-2; unclear D gene. V gave up 4 bases and J gave up 6 bases, with 18 bases separating them. Looked up from germline, CDR1 is GTSNPN and CDR2 is SVGIG (reference sequence). The CDR3 extends over 14 amino acids. The CDR3, as DNA: TGTGCCTGGAATTCTGGGATGAAGGTTGATGGCTACACCTTC. Its protein product is CAWNSGMKVDGYTF.

V usage is TRBV10-3 and J usage is TRBJ2-1; no clear D gene. The CDR3 runs to 12 residues. V shed 11 bases and J shed 12 bases, with 20 bases lying between them. The germline V gene encodes CDR1 ENHRY and CDR2 SYGVKD. Here the CDR3 DNA reads TGTGCCGTCCGGGCCGAACCGGGCGGGCAGTTCTTC. It yields the protein CAVRAEPGGQFF.

The chain links TRBV6-5 to TRBJ1-4; no clear D gene. Per the germline V gene, CDR1 is MNHEY and CDR2 is SVGAGI. Trimming cost V 0 bases and J 5 bases, with 10 bases left between them. The CDR3 is 15 residues long. CDR3 amino acids: CASSYSADQNEKLFF. The CDR3 DNA follows: TGTGCCAGCAGTTACTCGGCAGACCAGAATGAAAAACTGTTTTTT.

This clone was seen a handful of times. The chain has TRBV6-5 and TRBJ1-6; D possibly corresponds to TRBD1 (5 bases). The V end was cut by 5 bases, the J end by 6 bases, with 11 bases between. In germline, CDR1 is MNHEY, CDR2 SVGAGI. The CDR3 extends over 14 amino acids. This CDR3 is CASSEGHFNSPLHF. CDR3 nucleotides: TGTGCCAGCAGTGAAGGACACTTTAATTCACCCCTCCACTTT.

This clone was detected a few times. The chain uses TRBV11-2 and TRBJ2-3; 7 bases match TRBD2. Germline values: CDR1 SGHAT, CDR2 FQNNGV. The CDR3 spans 14 residues. With V trimmed by 5 bases and J by 4 bases, 6 bases remained unmatched. The CDR3 loop reads CASSKGGGADTQYF. In DNA form, the CDR3 reads TGTGCCAGCAGCAAGGGCGGGGGTGCAGATACGCAGTATTTT.

This chain links TRBV7-9 with TRBJ1-2, with D perhaps TRBD1 (6 bases). The CDR3 is 13 amino acids. CDR1 and CDR2 (germline): SEHNR, FQNEAQ (reference sequence). V lost 4 bases and J lost 5, with 11 bases in between. CDR3 amino acids: CASSSGGWYGYTF. CDR3 nucleotides: TGTGCCAGCAGCTCCGGGGGCTGGTATGGCTACACCTTC.

This sequence joins TRBV7-9 and TRBJ1-5; D not resolved. Per the germline V gene, CDR1 is SEHNR and CDR2 is FQNEAQ (reference sequence). The CDR3 is made up of 15 amino acids. The V end lost 3 bases, the J end lost 1 base, and 10 bases lay between the germline ends. The CDR3: CASSLGQASNQPQHF. Here the CDR3 DNA reads TGTGCCAGCAGCTTGGGTCAAGCGAGCAATCAGCCCCAGCATTTT.

This clone was counted between two and nine times. The chain uses TRBV29-1 and TRBJ2-5; D possibly corresponds to TRBD2 (5 bases). Looked up from germline, CDR1 is SQVTM and CDR2 is ANQGSEA. Trimming removed 5 bases at V and 1 base at J, with 8 bases between. This CDR3 has 12 amino acids. The CDR3 sequence is CSVRRIQETQYF. The CDR3 DNA reads as TGCAGCGTTAGGAGGATCCAAGAGACCCAGTACTTC.

A few counts support this clone. The V call is TRBV6-1, the J call TRBJ1-1, with D unclear. Looked up from germline, CDR1 is MNHNS and CDR2 is SASEGT. The CDR3 sequence is 14 residues long. Deletions cut 7 bases from V and 0 bases from J, with 12 bases between. This CDR3 reads CASTSHTLNTEAFF. As DNA, the CDR3 is TGTGCCAGCACAAGCCACACCTTGAACACTGAAGCTTTCTTT.

This clone came up many times. The chain couples TRBV7-9 to TRBJ1-2; a possible D gene is TRBD1 (5 bases). Trimming cost V 4 bases and J 5 bases, with 17 bases left between them. The CDR3 runs 15 residues. Germline CDR1 SEHNR, CDR2 FQNEAQ (reference sequence). The chain's CDR3 is CASSSPGTTSYGYTF. The DNA for the CDR3 is TGTGCCAGCAGCTCCCCCGGGACGACTAGTTATGGCTACACCTTC.

The CDR3 coding sequence is TGTGCCAGCCAGGGAGATCAAGAGACCCAGTACTTC. Encoded protein: CASQGDQETQYF. This chain links TRBV10-3 with TRBJ2-5; TRBD1 or TRBD2 may be the D gene (5 bases each). This CDR3 spans 12 amino acids. In germline, CDR1 is ENHRY, CDR2 SYGVKD. V lost 10 bases, J lost 2 bases, and 11 bases lay in between.

V is TRBV2 and J is TRBJ2-3, with D unresolved. V lost 3 bases and J 1 base, leaving 5 bases between the germline ends. This CDR3 is 13 amino acids long. Germline CDR1 reads SNHLY; CDR2 reads FYNNEI. The chain's CDR3 is CASSEVRTDTQYF. The CDR3 DNA follows: TGTGCCAGCAGTGAGGTTCGCACAGATACGCAGTATTTT.

V usage is TRBV7-8 and J usage is TRBJ2-3, with 8 bases identical to TRBD1. Unmatched junction bases numbered 8, after V lost 5 bases and J lost 4 bases. In germline, CDR1 is SGHVS, CDR2 FQNEAQ. The CDR3 totals 15 residues. CDR3 in amino acids: CASSQDRVGPDTQYF. As DNA, the CDR3 is TGTGCCAGCAGCCAGGACAGGGTAGGGCCAGATACGCAGTATTTT.

The chain combines TRBV18 with TRBJ1-2; 7 nucleotides agree with TRBD1. The J segment lost 4 bases and the V segment lost 0 bases, leaving 8 bases of the junction unmatched. The CDR3 contains 16 residues. CDR1 and CDR2 from the germline V gene are KGHSH and LQKENI. The CDR3 is CASSPPRTGYRYGYTF. In DNA form, the CDR3 reads TGTGCCAGCTCACCACCGAGGACAGGCTATCGCTATGGCTACACCTTC. Combining the CDR3 with reference TRBV18 and TRBJ1-2 gives the whole variable domain NAGVMQNPRHLVRRRGQEARLRCSPMKGHSHVYWYRQLPEEGLKFMVYLQKENIIDESGMPKERFSAEFPKEGPSILRIQQVVRGDSAAYFCASSPPRTGYRYGYTFGSGTRLTVV.

The chain joins TRBV7-9 to TRBJ1-2; TRBD1 aligns across 7 bases. The CDR3 extends over 14 amino acids. V lost 1 base and J lost 2; bases outside the gene matches: 1. CDR1 SEHNR and CDR2 FQNEAQ come from the germline V gene (reference sequence). CDR3 bases: TGTGCCAGCAGCTTAGGGGGACAGAACTATGGCTACACCTTC. This sequence encodes CASSLGGQNYGYTF.

This clone has just a few counts. This chain joins TRBV4-1 and TRBJ2-2; the D is unclear. Germline lookup yields CDR1 MGHRA and CDR2 YSYEKL. CDR3 length: 12 residues. V was cut by 5 bases and J by 5 bases, with 6 bases left in between. The CDR3 region has the DNA TGCGCCAGCAGCGATTCTACCGGGGAGCTGTTTTTT. Residues: CASSDSTGELFF.

This chain connects TRBV4-3 to TRBJ1-5, with 8 bases matching TRBD1. Germline loops: CDR1 LGHNA, CDR2 YSLEER. CDR3 length: 17 residues. V was pared by 1 base and J by 4 bases, with 9 bases of the junction left unmatched. The CDR3 nucleotides read TGCGCCAGCAGCCAAGTCCTGGACAGGGACCAGAATCAGCCCCAGCATTTT. Translated: CASSQVLDRDQNQPQHF.

V and J are TRBV5-6 and TRBJ2-5, with 10 bases that match TRBD2. Germline CDR1 is SGHDT and CDR2 is YYEEEE. After removal of 5 bases from V and 5 bases from J, the junction contained 12 bases not matched to a gene. This CDR3 is built from 16 residues. CDR3 protein: CASSSLSGGARETQYF. The CDR3, as DNA: TGTGCCAGCAGTTCCCTGAGCGGGGGGGCGAGGGAGACCCAGTACTTC. Together with reference TRBV5-6 and TRBJ2-5, the CDR3 gives the full variable domain: DAGVTQSPTHLIKTRGQQVTLRCSPKSGHDTVSWYQQALGQGPQFIFQYYEEEERQRGNFPDRFSGHQFPNYSSELNVNALLLGDSALYLCASSSLSGGARETQYFGPGTRLLVL.

The gene calls are TRBV25-1 and TRBJ2-3; D not certain. Trimming shortened V by 3 bases and J by 4 bases, and 8 bases separated the two germline ends. The length of the CDR3 is 13 residues. Germline V gene sequence: CDR1 MGHDK, CDR2 SYGVNS. Here the CDR3 DNA reads TGTGCCAGCAGTGATATTCGGCCAGATACGCAGTATTTT. Translated: CASSDIRPDTQYF.

This clone was detected only once. The rearrangement links TRBV27 to TRBJ1-2; TRBD1 is a possible D gene (6 bases). Germline loops: CDR1 MNHEY, CDR2 SMNVEV (reference sequence). There are 14 residues in the CDR3. Trimming left V 5 bases short and J 7 bases short, with 17 bases between. In nucleotides, the CDR3 is TGTGCCAGCAGTCCCCCTACAGGGTATGGTGGCTACACCTTC. It codes for CASSPPTGYGGYTF.